The following is a TCR beta chain sequence with its context. This record comes from a study of shared clonotypes between healthy human individuals. The germline V and J ends were trimmed by 3 bases and 4 bases, with 14 bases remaining between them. From germline, CDR1 is SGDLS and CDR2 YYNGEE. The CDR3 covers 15 residues. The assay was immunoSEQ multiplex PCR, and TCRdb's table has in-frame clones only and misses some. The data show a few million clones, with 93% seen just once and around 1.7% held by the top ten. The naive CD8 population came from CD45RO-negative cells selected for CCR7, without terminally differentiated effector memory CD45RA+ cells.

The rearrangement uses TRBV9 and TRBJ2-1, with a weak D call TRBD1 (5 bases). This TCR derives from a man aged 18 to 30 in good health. Some clones in this sample may be carry-over from other donors' samples. Sequenced input: naive CD8+ T cells from PBMCs. CDR3 sequence reads: CASSGRGRTYNEQFF. The CDR3 nucleotides read TGTGCCAGCAGCGGTAGGGGCCGAACATACAATGAGCAGTTCTTC.